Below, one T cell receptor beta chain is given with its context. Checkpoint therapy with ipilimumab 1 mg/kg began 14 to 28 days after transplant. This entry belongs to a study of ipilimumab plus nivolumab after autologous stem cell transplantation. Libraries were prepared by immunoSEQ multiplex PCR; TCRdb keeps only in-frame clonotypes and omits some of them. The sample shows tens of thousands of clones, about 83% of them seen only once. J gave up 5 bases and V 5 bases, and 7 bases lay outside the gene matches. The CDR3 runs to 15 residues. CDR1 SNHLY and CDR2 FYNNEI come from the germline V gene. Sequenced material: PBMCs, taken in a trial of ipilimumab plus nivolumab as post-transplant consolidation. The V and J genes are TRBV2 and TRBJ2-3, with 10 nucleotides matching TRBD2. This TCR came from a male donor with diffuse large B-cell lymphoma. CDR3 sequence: CASSRSGGAGDTQYF. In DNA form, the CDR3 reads TGTGCCAGCAGTCGGAGCGGGGGGGCCGGAGATACGCAGTATTTT.